This T cell receptor beta chain stems from a study of CD8 T cells in ankylosing spondylitis. This clonotype was seen ten or more times. As yet, its antigen is unknown. Whole-study findings and limits: In ankylosing spondylitis patients, matched synovial fluid reportedly showed significant enrichment of disease-linked clones. In the blood and synovial fluid of reactive arthritis, some motif variants had been previously reported. Typical of ankylosing spondylitis blood, it appeared, was a TCR beta motif of roughly eight highly homologous variants.

Quantitative 5'-RACE was performed with molecular barcodes, and it yielded the TCR beta libraries. TCRdb re-derived calls from the 5' RACE reads in MiXCR, one entry per CDR3 protein. The sample yields approximately 300,000 distinct CDR3 sequences, roughly 8% seen once. This receptor was identified in a male donor with ankylosing spondylitis. Sample: blood, either unsorted or a sorted T cell fraction (not recorded which).

This chain's CDR3 is CASSQGARTEAFF. The CDR3 DNA follows: TGTGCCAGCAGTCAAGGGGCGCGCACTGAAGCTTTCTTT. The rearrangement links TRBV12-3 or TRBV12-4 to TRBJ1-1; TRBD1 is a possible D gene (5 bases). Trimming shortened V by 5 bases and J by 4 bases, and 11 bases separated the two germline ends. The CDR3 totals 13 residues.